This T cell receptor (beta chain) stems from a study of OX40 agonist ivuxolimab in advanced cancers. Study conclusions and caveats: The work left the antigen specificity of expanded peripheral T cells undetermined.

The ends were cut back, 0 bases at V and 7 bases at J, with 19 bases in the middle. This CDR3 contains 16 residues. Germline V gene lookup returns CDR1 SGDLS and CDR2 YYNGEE. Autoimmune disease history or systemic immunosuppression led to patient exclusion. Repertoires were generated with immunoSEQ multiplex PCR, while TCRdb's copy carries only in-frame clones and drops some. The sample holds roughly 69,000 clones, about four fifths seen once. As concerns this clone: What it recognizes is unknown.

The rearrangement joins TRBV9 to TRBJ1-2; no reliable D call. The source was CD4+ or CD8+ T cells sorted from blood, collected in a trial of the OX40 agonist ivuxolimab. The receptor was derived from an adult with an advanced solid tumor such as melanoma, head and neck, liver or kidney cancer. The CDR3 region has the DNA TGTGCCAGCAGCGTAGGGCAGCCCCGGGTTTTCTCTGGCTACACCTTC. This sequence encodes CASSVGQPRVFSGYTF. Full variable domain (rest looked up from reference TRBV9 and TRBJ1-2): DSGVTQTPKHLITATGQRVTLRCSPRSGDLSVYWYQQSLDQGLQFLIQYYNGEERAKGNILERFSAQQFPDLHSELNLSSLELGDSALYFCASSVGQPRVFSGYTFGSGTRLTVV.